A selection of T cell receptor beta chains follows, all from one sample in a study of blood T cell repertoires in COVID-19. The method was immunoSEQ multiplex PCR; TCRdb's version includes in-frame clones alone and lacks a portion of them. The top ten clones hold roughly 8% of a sample with 230,000 or so clones, about four fifths of them seen once. The sample was peripheral blood. These receptors originate from a woman of 80 years or more with COVID-19, enrolled during active disease. The CDR3 runs from the conserved cysteine through the conserved F or W. Each record gives: J gene, D gene, clone size, V gene, CDR3 DNA, CDR3 protein. D genes are given only for firm matches. Clone size is stated in some rows and not others, as once, few, many or a class when expanded.

TRBJ2-7	-	-	TRBV9	TGTGCCAGCAGCGTCACGGGTGTTAATACCTACGAGCAGTACTTC	CASSVTGVNTYEQYF
TRBJ1-2	-	-	TRBV24-1	TGTGCCACCAGTGATTCCGGGACTACCCTTGGCTATGGCTACACCTTC	CATSDSGTTLGYGYTF
TRBJ2-7	TRBD2	few	TRBV28	TGTGCCAGCAGGCCGGGGGGAGTCGGGATCTACGAGCAGTACTTC	CASRPGGVGIYEQYF
TRBJ1-1	-	-	TRBV5-1	TGCGCCAGCAGCTCGATACAGGGAGCGAACACTGAAGCTTTCTTT	CASSSIQGANTEAFF
TRBJ2-7	-	-	TRBV12-3/TRBV12-4	TGTGCCAGCACTTCCGCGAACCGCCACGAGCAGTACTTC	CASTSANRHEQYF
TRBJ1-1	TRBD1	-	TRBV5-4	TGTGCCAGCAGCCGTGAACAGGGGATCCGCCCATCTTTCTTT	CASSREQGIRPSFF
TRBJ2-1	-	-	TRBV9	TGTGCCAGCAGCGTAGGCTCCCAATCCAGCAATGAGCAGTTCTTC	CASSVGSQSSNEQFF
TRBJ1-1	-	-	TRBV28	TGTGCCAGCAGTTTTTTTCGCGGGGGGCAAGGGACTGAAGCTTTCTTT	CASSFFRGGQGTEAFF
TRBJ2-1	-	-	TRBV6-5	TGTGCCAGCAGTTACTCGACCAGCGCCGGTCACAATGAGCAGTTCTTC	CASSYSTSAGHNEQFF
TRBJ1-6	-	-	TRBV5-1	TGCGCCAGCTCCCCTCAGGGTTCACCCCTCCACTTT	CASSPQGSPLHF
TRBJ1-2	TRBD1	once	TRBV27	TGTGCCAGCAGTTTAGTACAGGGGGGAGGCTACACCTTC	CASSLVQGGGYTF
TRBJ2-3	-	few	TRBV7-2	TGTGCCAGCAGCCCCGGAGGGTTGGGGACAGATACGCAGTATTTT	CASSPGGLGTDTQYF
TRBJ2-1	TRBD1	once	TRBV30	TGTGCCTGGTTGACAGGGGATGAGCAGTTCTTC	CAWLTGDEQFF
TRBJ1-6	-	-	TRBV27	TGTGCCAGCAGTTACCGCTCAGAATATAATTCACCCCTCCACTTT	CASSYRSEYNSPLHF
TRBJ1-1	TRBD1	-	TRBV5-3	TGTGCCAGAAGCTACAGACAGGGAGAGGGCTTGGGCACTGAAGCTTTCTTT	CARSYRQGEGLGTEAFF
TRBJ1-2	-	few	TRBV27	TGTGCCAGCAGTTCCCTCACAGGGCACTATGGCTACACCTTC	CASSSLTGHYGYTF
TRBJ2-7	-	-	TRBV6-5	TGTGCCAGCAGTTACTCTCAGACAGGTACCTACGAGCAGTACTTC	CASSYSQTGTYEQYF
TRBJ2-1	-	-	TRBV3-1/TRBV3-2	TGTGCCAGCAGCCTCCGTACATTAGCGTTCAGCTCCTACAATGAGCAGTTCTTC	CASSLRTLAFSSYNEQFF
TRBJ2-5	-	-	TRBV4-3	TGCGCCAGCAGCCAAGATCGGTGGGAGACCCAGTACTTC	CASSQDRWETQYF
TRBJ2-1	-	-	TRBV10-3	TGTGCCACCCGTTCTCGGGACAATGAGCAGTTCTTC	CATRSRDNEQFF
TRBJ1-4	TRBD1	-	TRBV6-5	TGTGCCAGTAGCCTAATGACAGGGGTGTGGGAAAAACTGTTTTTT	CASSLMTGVWEKLFF
TRBJ2-2	-	-	TRBV7-7	TGTGCTAGCAGCTCCCCGGGGACCGGGGAGCTGTTTTTT	CASSSPGTGELFF
TRBJ1-1	-	-	TRBV5-1	TGCGCCAGCAGCTTTGGCAGGGACACTGAAGCTTTCTTT	CASSFGRDTEAFF
TRBJ1-1	TRBD1	-	TRBV18	TGTGCCAGCTCACCAGAGACAGGGGGGATGAACACTGAAGCTTTCTTT	CASSPETGGMNTEAFF
TRBJ1-4	-	-	TRBV6-5	TGTGCCAGCAGTTACAGGGGCTCGGATGAAAAACTGTTTTTT	CASSYRGSDEKLFF
TRBJ1-3	TRBD1	-	TRBV5-4	TGTGCCAGCAGCTTGGCCACGGGACAGGCCTCTGGAAACACCATATATTTT	CASSLATGQASGNTIYF
TRBJ2-7	-	-	TRBV9	TGTGCCAGCAGCGTAGGAGGGACAACCGTCTACGAGCAGTACTTC	CASSVGGTTVYEQYF
TRBJ2-7	TRBD2	-	TRBV3-1/TRBV3-2	TGTGCCAGCAGCCCATACAGGACTAGCGGGGGTATCCCTCGTTTC	CASSPYRTSGGIPRF
TRBJ1-5	-	-	TRBV18	TGTGCCAGCTCACCTTATAGCAATCAGCCCCAGCATTTT	CASSPYSNQPQHF
TRBJ1-1	-	-	TRBV9	TGTGCCAGCAGCTTAAGTGCGGTTGACAGACAGAACACTGAAGCTTTCTTT	CASSLSAVDRQNTEAFF
TRBJ2-7	TRBD2	-	TRBV27	TGTGCCAGCAGTCCTACCCGGACTAGCGGGAACTACGAGCAGTACTTC	CASSPTRTSGNYEQYF
TRBJ1-6	-	-	TRBV10-2	TGCGCCAGCAGTGTTTGGGAGGGCCGCCCGGATTCACCCCTCCACTTT	CASSVWEGRPDSPLHF
TRBJ1-3	-	-	TRBV30	TGTGCCGGCCGGTTAGGGGCTGGAAACACCATATATTTT	CAGRLGAGNTIYF
TRBJ1-1	TRBD1	-	TRBV5-4	TGTGCCAGCAGCCGGGGACAGGGGGCGATGAACACTGAAGCTTTCTTT	CASSRGQGAMNTEAFF
TRBJ1-1	-	-	TRBV29-1	TGCAGCGTTGTCCGAGGAACTGAAGCTTTCTTT	CSVVRGTEAFF